This TCR beta chain was documented in a study of blood T cell repertoires in COVID-19 (dated by TCRdb to 2020 to 2022). The study in broad terms: The collaborator samples originated in the United States, Italy and Spain and spanned the acute and convalescent phases of COVID-19. HLA class I and class II types, where available, came from metadata supplied by the sample provider rather than from assay-based typing. Nearly every sample came with metadata listing a de-identified subject ID, COVID-19 status, age in years and sex. Subjects who had been exposed to COVID-19, were actively infected with it, or had recovered from it provided the deeply sampled blood TCRbeta repertoires that made up the dataset. The repertoires were released in a freely available public database intended as a resource for research on the immune response to SARS-CoV-2. The prospective study material was composed of cDNA or gDNA derived from T cells, B-cell-depleted T cells, or PBMCs. The samples were drawn from two sources: the first 160 participants of the ongoing ImmuneRACE study, and fewer than 1,500 subjects contributed by 6 global collaborators. Overall results and qualifications from the work: Clinical and demographic metadata were provided uncurated, with the amount varying by source and participant.

On this clone: Which antigen it targets is not known. No much larger clonotype is one base removed from it; base qualities were not supplied.

The immunoSEQ Assay, a bias-controlled multiplex PCR, was used to amplify TCRbeta CDR3 regions from genomic DNA. In the source study's methods: The number of nucleated cells in each sample was estimated by amplification of reference gene primers within the assay. To quantify the absolute abundance of each unique TCRbeta CDR3 rearrangement, sequence reads were collapsed and filtered. Productive Simpson clonality was computed per sample as the square root of Simpson's diversity index over productive rearrangements. Not all clones reach the TCRdb copy of this immuneACCESS table, which keeps in-frame sequences only. Checked studies attribute under half of the gap to unresolved V genes and leave the rest unexplained. From that table come the V and J calls and clone size; the DNA was used to work out D and trimming. The sample table contains about 330,000 clones; only one count was recorded for roughly 86% of them. Clones ranked in the top ten supply over 4% of the sample.

In the prospective study, participants were about 18 to 95 years old, resided in fewer than 25 geographic areas of the United States, and were enrolled through a virtual design. To assign participants to cohorts, the prospective study relied on clinical history that participants themselves reported in a screening survey and a study questionnaire. Recovered participants in ImmuneRACE Cohort 3 were defined by two consecutive negative NP/OP PCR tests, clearance by a healthcare professional, or resolution of symptoms. In the prospective study, whole blood, serum and a nasopharyngeal or oropharyngeal swab were collected from each participant by mobile phlebotomists. Participants in the prospective study had the option to provide additional blood draws and questionnaires over a roughly two-month period. Blood samples from the prospective study were shipped frozen or at room temperature prior to DNA extraction.

From the cysteine up to the phenylalanine, the CDR3 has a length of 15 residues. Only the CDR3 part of the read is kept: 45 bases, read in frame from the first base. From V the trimming removes 5 bases and from J it removes 6 bases, while the gene matches leave 12 bases of the junction unaccounted for. CDR1 is given as LNHDA and CDR2 as SQIVND, both from the germline V gene (reference sequence). The material sequenced was PBMCs or T cells enriched from blood (not recorded which). This TCR came from a woman in her twenties or thirties who had recovered from COVID-19. The chain joins TRBV19 to TRBJ2-7; TRBD1 matches 8 bases in the middle. The sequenced DNA is TGTGCCAGTAGTCCTCAACTGGACAGGGTGCCCGAGCAGTACTTC. It specifies CASSPQLDRVPEQYF.